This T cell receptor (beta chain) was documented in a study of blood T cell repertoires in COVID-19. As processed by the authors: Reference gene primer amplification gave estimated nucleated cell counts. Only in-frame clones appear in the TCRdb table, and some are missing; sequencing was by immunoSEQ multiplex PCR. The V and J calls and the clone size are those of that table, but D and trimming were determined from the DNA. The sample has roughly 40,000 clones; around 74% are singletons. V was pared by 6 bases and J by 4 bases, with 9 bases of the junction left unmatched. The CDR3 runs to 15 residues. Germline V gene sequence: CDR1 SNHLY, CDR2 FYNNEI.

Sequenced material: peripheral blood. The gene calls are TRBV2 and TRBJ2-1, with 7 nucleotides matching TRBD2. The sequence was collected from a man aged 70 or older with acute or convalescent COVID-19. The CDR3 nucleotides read TGTGCCAGCAGAGGTGGGCAGGGACTATACAATGAGCAGTTCTTC. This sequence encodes CASRGGQGLYNEQFF.